This T cell receptor (beta chain) was identified during a study of PD-1 blockade in classical Hodgkin lymphoma. Study-level points and caveats: Whatever underlies the repertoire differences (possibly disease activity or prior therapy) remains undefined. Lower baseline TCR diversity was reported for newly diagnosed patients than for healthy donors.

As regards this clone: Its antigen is currently unknown.

Sample time point: newly diagnosed, previously untreated cHL patient sample. PBMCs from untreated, newly diagnosed classical Hodgkin lymphoma were comparison samples. Sequencing was performed with immunoSEQ multiplex PCR; in TCRdb, only in-frame clones are kept and a portion is missing. In the table there are 17,000 or so clones, 75% to 90% of which are singletons. Per the germline V gene, CDR1 is SEHNR and CDR2 is FQNEAQ (reference sequence). The V gene end was trimmed by 6 bases and the J gene end by 8 bases; junction bases not matched to a gene: 10. The CDR3 is made up of 15 amino acids. The chain combines TRBV7-9 with TRBJ1-6, with 7 bases aligning to TRBD1. The source of this sequence is a human donor with classical Hodgkin lymphoma. The sequencing sample was made of peripheral blood mononuclear cells (PBMCs). CDR3 region: CASRSGDSNYSPLHF. The CDR3 region has the DNA TGTGCCAGCAGGTCAGGGGACAGCAATTATTCACCCCTCCACTTT.